Below are 12 T cell receptor beta chains sequenced from a single sample in a study of Graves' ophthalmopathy and Graves' hyperthyroidism. Researchers took RNA transcripts and amplified TCR beta CDR3 regions from them. The authors performed first-round RT-PCR with HTBI primers and then a second-round multiplex PCR. TCRdb passed the multiplex PCR reads through MiXCR, listing each CDR3 protein once. The sample lists 620,000 or so distinct CDR3 sequences; about a fifth were seen once. The sample comprised peripheral blood. The receptors originated from a woman younger than 30 with stable Graves' hyperthyroidism. Some clones in this sample may be carry-over from other donors' samples.

This clonotype was detected ten times or more. CDR3 in DNA: TGTGCCAGCAGCCACGGGACCTACCACTCCTACGAGCAGTACTTC. It codes for CASSHGTYHSYEQYF. The J gene is TRBJ2-7, the V gene TRBV12-3 or TRBV12-4, with D perhaps given as TRBD1 or TRBD2 (5 bases each). The germline V and J ends were trimmed by 6 bases and 0 bases, with 15 bases remaining between them. The CDR3 extends over 15 amino acids.

This clonotype has more than one count but fewer than ten. The chain recombines TRBV4-3 with TRBJ2-7, with 9 bases lining up with TRBD2. The CDR3 runs 17 residues. CDR1 LGHNA and CDR2 YSLEER come from the germline V gene. Trimming removed 1 base from V and 2 bases from J; junction bases left unmatched: 9. CDR3 region: CASSQGPGSGGTYEQYF. In nucleotides, the CDR3 is TGCGCCAGCAGCCAAGGGCCGGGGAGCGGGGGGACCTACGAGCAGTACTTC.

The rearrangement links TRBV28 to TRBJ1-2; 11 bases line up with TRBD1. CDR1 and CDR2 from the germline V gene are MDHEN and SYDVKM. The V segment lost 5 bases and the J segment 6 bases; nucleotides outside the gene matches: 8. The CDR3 runs 15 residues. The CDR3 region is CASSPRTGGANGYTF. The DNA for the CDR3 is TGTGCCAGCAGTCCCCGGACAGGGGGCGCGAATGGCTACACCTTC.

The chain joins TRBV12-3 or TRBV12-4 to TRBJ1-3; D is perhaps TRBD1 (6 bases). Trimming shortened V by 0 bases and J by 3 bases, and 9 bases separated the two germline ends. The CDR3 loop spans 15 amino acids. As DNA, the CDR3 is TGTGCCAGCAGTTTAGCCAGGGGCGGTGGAAACACCATATATTTT. It specifies CASSLARGGGNTIYF.

The V call is TRBV20-1, the J call TRBJ1-5, with no clear D. The CDR3 has 14 amino acids. Trimming stripped 0 bases from V and 5 bases from J, with 11 bases between. The germline V gene has CDR1 DFQATT and CDR2 SNEGSKA (reference sequence). The CDR3 DNA reads as TGCAGTGCTAGAGATGGGTGGGGTCATCAGCCCCAGCATTTT. Residues: CSARDGWGHQPQHF.

The chain employs TRBV7-9 and TRBJ1-1, with D tentatively TRBD1 (5 bases). Germline V gene sequence: CDR1 SEHNR, CDR2 FQNEAQ (reference sequence). The CDR3 runs 13 residues. Trimming removed 6 bases from V and 7 bases from J, with 15 bases in between. The CDR3 DNA follows: TGTGCCAGCAGTCCTCCCGGGGGAGTTGAAGCTTTCTTT. This gives the protein CASSPPGGVEAFF. The full variable domain, completed using reference TRBV7-9 and TRBJ1-1, is DTGVSQNPRHKITKRGQNVTFRCDPISEHNRLYWYRQTLGQGPEFLTYFQNEAQLEKSRLLSDRFSAERPKGSFSTLEIQRTEQGDSAMYLCASSPPGGVEAFFGQGTRLTVV.

This clonotype was picked up many times. The chain couples TRBV4-1 to TRBJ1-2, with D maybe TRBD1 (6 bases). Trimming took 0 bases from V and 10 from J, leaving 15 bases between them. This CDR3 comprises 14 residues. The germline V gene encodes CDR1 MGHRA and CDR2 YSYEKL. CDR3 DNA sequence: TGCGCCAGCAGCCAAGATCTGGACAGTGCCTACTACACCTTC. Its protein product is CASSQDLDSAYYTF.

This clonotype was detected only a few times. The chain has TRBV12-3 or TRBV12-4 and TRBJ2-1; 12 positions match TRBD2. The junction had 6 bases not matched to a gene; V was cut back by 2 bases and J by 10 bases. This CDR3 is built from 15 residues. The CDR3 DNA reads as TGTGCCAGCAGTTTAAGGACTAGCGGGAATTGGGAGCAGTTCTTC. Its protein is CASSLRTSGNWEQFF.

This clonotype was seen only a few times. A much more abundant neighbour one base away suggests this may be a read error. The rearrangement joins TRBV12-3 or TRBV12-4 to TRBJ2-7; the D gene is possibly TRBD1 (6 bases). This CDR3 comprises 14 residues. CDR3 DNA: TGTGCCAGCAGTTTACAGGGGCCCCTCTACGAGCAGTGCTTC. Translated: CASSLQGPLYEQCF.

V usage is TRBV7-8 and J usage is TRBJ1-5; no clear D. Germline CDR1 and CDR2: SGHVS and FQNEAQ. The germline V and J ends were trimmed by 2 bases and 7 bases, with 12 bases remaining between them. CDR3 size: 14 residues. The DNA of the CDR3 is TGTGCCAGCAGCTTATTGGAGGGTGGGCAGCCCCAGCATTTT. This sequence encodes CASSLLEGGQPQHF.

This clonotype appeared many times. The rearrangement links TRBV12-3 or TRBV12-4 to TRBJ2-2; D ambiguous. The CDR3 sequence is 15 residues long. V was pared by 7 bases and J by 3 bases, with 15 bases between. CDR3 nucleotides: TGTGCCAGCAAACCTTTGGGGTCGGACACCGGGGAGCTGTTTTTT. This encodes CASKPLGSDTGELFF.

This chain joins TRBV20-1 and TRBJ1-1; 9 bases map to TRBD1. Trimming removed 3 bases from V and 4 bases from J; junction bases left unmatched: 6. The CDR3 contains 14 residues. Germline assignment: CDR1 DFQATT and CDR2 SNEGSKA (reference sequence). This CDR3 is CSASKNRGLTEAFF. The CDR3 nucleotides are TGCAGTGCTAGCAAAAACAGGGGGCTCACTGAAGCTTTCTTT.